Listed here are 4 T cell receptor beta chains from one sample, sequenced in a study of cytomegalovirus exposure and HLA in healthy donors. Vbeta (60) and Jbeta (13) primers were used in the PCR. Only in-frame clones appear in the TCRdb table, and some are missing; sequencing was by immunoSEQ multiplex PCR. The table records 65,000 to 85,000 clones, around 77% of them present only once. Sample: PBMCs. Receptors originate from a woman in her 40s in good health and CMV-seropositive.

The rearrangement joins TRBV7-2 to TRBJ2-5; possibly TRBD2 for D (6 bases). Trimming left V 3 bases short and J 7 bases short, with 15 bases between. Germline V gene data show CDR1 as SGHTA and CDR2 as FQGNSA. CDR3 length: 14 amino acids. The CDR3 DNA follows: TGTGCCAGCAGCTTCCCGGGAGTCGTTGTGACCCAGTACTTC. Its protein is CASSFPGVVVTQYF.

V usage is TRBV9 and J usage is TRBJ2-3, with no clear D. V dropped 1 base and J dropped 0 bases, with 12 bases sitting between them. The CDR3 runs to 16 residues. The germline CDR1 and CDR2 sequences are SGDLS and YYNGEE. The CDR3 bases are TGTGCCAGCAGCGTAAGAGGTCAGACTAGCACAGATACGCAGTATTTT. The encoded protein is CASSVRGQTSTDTQYF.

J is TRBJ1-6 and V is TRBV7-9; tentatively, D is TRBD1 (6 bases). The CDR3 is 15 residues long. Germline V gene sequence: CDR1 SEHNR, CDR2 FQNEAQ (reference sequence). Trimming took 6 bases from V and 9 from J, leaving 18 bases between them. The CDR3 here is CASRKEGGVSSPLHF. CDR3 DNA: TGTGCCAGCAGAAAAGAGGGGGGGGTCTCTTCACCCCTCCACTTT.

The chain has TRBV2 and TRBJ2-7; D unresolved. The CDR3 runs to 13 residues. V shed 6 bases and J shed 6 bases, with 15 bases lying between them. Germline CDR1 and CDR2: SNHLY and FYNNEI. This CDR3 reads CASSESGRSEQYF. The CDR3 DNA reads TGTGCCAGCAGCGAAAGTGGCCGCTCCGAGCAGTACTTC.